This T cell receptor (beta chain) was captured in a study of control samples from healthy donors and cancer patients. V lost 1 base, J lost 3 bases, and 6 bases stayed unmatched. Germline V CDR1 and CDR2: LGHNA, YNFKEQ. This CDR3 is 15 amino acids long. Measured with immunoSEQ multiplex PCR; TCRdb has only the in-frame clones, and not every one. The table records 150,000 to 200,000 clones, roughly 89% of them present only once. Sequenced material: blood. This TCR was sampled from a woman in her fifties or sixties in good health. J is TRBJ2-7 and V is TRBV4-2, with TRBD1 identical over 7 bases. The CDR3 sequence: CASSQASGQIYEQYF. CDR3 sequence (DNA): TGTGCCAGCAGCCAAGCTTCGGGACAGATCTACGAGCAGTACTTC.